Listed below are T cell receptor beta chains from one sample, sequenced in a study of OX40 agonist ivuxolimab in advanced cancers. Data came from immunoSEQ multiplex PCR; TCRdb stores just in-frame clones and leaves some out. Of approximately 80,000 clones in the sample, approximately 94% were seen once. The sample was CD4+ or CD8+ T cells sorted from blood, taken in a trial of the OX40 agonist ivuxolimab. The receptors here all came from an adult with an advanced solid tumor such as melanoma, head and neck, liver or kidney cancer. The CDR3 runs from the conserved cysteine through the conserved F or W. D genes are given only for firm matches. Clone size appears in some rows only: once, few, many, or a class for an expanded clone.

cdr3_aa j_call d_call cdr3_length v_call clone_size
CSVLTGPYEQYF TRBJ2-7 TRBD1 12 TRBV29-1 NA
CASSPSRDRDWGSPLHF TRBJ1-6 TRBD1 17 TRBV7-8 few
CASSPRTENEKLFF TRBJ1-4 NA 14 TRBV7-9 NA
CASSLVGGNQPQHF TRBJ1-5 NA 14 TRBV11-2 once
CAISGLAGVTDTQYF TRBJ2-3 TRBD2 15 TRBV10-3 NA
CASSFGQGGLSYIQYF TRBJ2-4 NA 16 TRBV5-1 NA
CASGAGGSSYEQYF TRBJ2-7 NA 14 TRBV19 NA
CASSIDLGTGTYEQYF TRBJ2-7 TRBD1 16 TRBV19 NA
CASSVVIGRPGELFF TRBJ2-2 NA 15 TRBV9 NA
CASSYSDPGLNGYTF TRBJ1-2 NA 15 TRBV6-5 NA
CASSLAGFGANVLTF TRBJ2-6 NA 15 TRBV7-9 NA
CASSLGTGRYNEQFF TRBJ2-1 TRBD1 15 TRBV7-9 NA
CASSFTAAPGGYTF TRBJ1-2 NA 14 TRBV5-6 NA
CASSLVEGLYGYTF TRBJ1-2 NA 14 TRBV7-9 few
CASSFYSGGRLYNEQFF TRBJ2-1 TRBD2 17 TRBV7-9 NA
CASGWTGEAEAFF TRBJ1-1 TRBD1 13 TRBV12-5 NA
CASSFGGRQYF TRBJ2-5 TRBD2 11 TRBV5-4 NA
CASSSGTGAYEQYF TRBJ2-7 TRBD1 14 TRBV7-9 NA
CASSLGAGDQPQHF TRBJ1-5 NA 14 TRBV7-9 NA
CASSEDGLNTEAFF TRBJ1-1 NA 14 TRBV6-1 NA
CASSAGPGETQYF TRBJ2-5 NA 13 TRBV7-6 NA
CASSQDAGSLGEQYF TRBJ2-7 NA 15 TRBV4-2 NA
CASSLWTSGPYEQYF TRBJ2-7 TRBD2 15 TRBV28 NA
CASSLPLDEQYF TRBJ2-7 NA 12 TRBV7-8 NA
CASSLGQGLNTEAFF TRBJ1-1 NA 15 TRBV7-8 once
CASSSGDSLGQPQHF TRBJ1-5 TRBD1 15 TRBV4-2 NA
CASSSSGGSSYEQYF TRBJ2-7 TRBD2 15 TRBV7-8 NA
CASSQIGLAGGRGTDTQYF TRBJ2-3 TRBD2 19 TRBV4-3 once
CASTTRGLAPEGYF TRBJ2-7 TRBD2 14 TRBV11-2 NA
CASSSDRGWEQETQYF TRBJ2-5 TRBD1 16 TRBV7-9 NA
CASSLEPGANYGYTF TRBJ1-2 NA 15 TRBV7-9 NA
CASRVGGDEQFF TRBJ2-1 NA 12 TRBV7-2 NA
CASSSPGGGYYEQYF TRBJ2-7 TRBD2 15 TRBV28 NA
CASSYSRGGQETQYF TRBJ2-5 TRBD2 15 TRBV6-6 once
CASSQGLHYEQYF TRBJ2-7 NA 13 TRBV14 NA
CASSLAPSEYNEQFF TRBJ2-1 NA 15 TRBV7-9 NA
CASTDSGGVRKTQYF TRBJ2-5 TRBD2 15 TRBV11-1 NA
CASSIGRDIQYF TRBJ2-4 NA 12 TRBV19 NA
CASSIGSGSYEQYF TRBJ2-7 TRBD2 14 TRBV19 NA
CASSWGTVEETQYF TRBJ2-5 TRBD1 14 TRBV5-4 NA
CASRGISGGYNEQFF TRBJ2-1 TRBD2 15 TRBV4-1 NA
CATSGWTGTNYGYTF TRBJ1-2 TRBD1 15 TRBV15 NA
CASSFIGPSVNTGELFF TRBJ2-2 NA 17 TRBV2 NA